The clone carrying this T cell receptor beta chain was seen many times. The antigen is undetermined. The data stem from a study of identical twins. Regarding the study as a whole: Out-of-frame alpha sequences that twins shared showed excess low generation probability. The study reached conclusions through statistical analysis that was cross-sectional, not following the same donors.

After template switching added a universal primer site, the resulting cDNA carried unique molecular identifiers. TCRdb redid the calling of the 5' RACE reads with MiXCR, one entry per CDR3 protein. The sample lists roughly 630,000 distinct CDR3 sequences, around 7.4% seen once, with roughly 1.6% in the top ten. The CDR3 has 14 residues. V was pared by 0 bases and J by 6 bases, with 9 bases between. Germline V gene data show CDR1 as MNHEY and CDR2 as SMNVEV (reference sequence). The same data also contributed to another study, on yellow fever vaccine responses in identical twins.

The TCR originated in a woman aged 18-35 years in good health. Material: PBMCs. The chain employs TRBV27 and TRBJ2-1, with D possibly being TRBD1 or TRBD2 (5 bases each). This chain's CDR3 is CASSLSWDANEQFF. The CDR3 DNA reads as TGTGCCAGCAGTTTATCTTGGGACGCCAATGAGCAGTTCTTC.